The 11 T cell receptor beta chains below were found in one sample sequenced in a study of tumor-infiltrating lymphocytes in primary liver carcinoma. The study extracted blood RNA from unsorted whole blood and also extracted germline DNA. The input was approximately 0.45 ug total RNA; TCR beta cDNA was made from it with a constant-region primer. Three nested multiplex PCR rounds, a slightly modified ARM-PCR, produced the libraries for TCR beta. Each of the first two PCR rounds ran roughly 9 cycles with TRBV1-TRBV30 forward and C-beta reverse primers. TCRdb called the multiplex PCR reads again in MiXCR, with one record for every CDR3 protein. The table lists approximately 310,000 distinct CDR3 sequences, more than 55% of them singletons, with around 9.5% in the top ten. Material: peripheral blood. All receptors come from a man aged 40-49 years with primary liver carcinoma and hepatitis B virus infection.

This clonotype was seen many times. The V and J genes are TRBV6-5 and TRBJ2-1, with 9 bases aligning to TRBD2. Trimming took 6 bases from V and 0 from J; bases not matched to a gene: 9. This CDR3 region has 17 residues. Germline values: CDR1 MNHEY, CDR2 SVGAGI. Here the CDR3 reads CASRGGLAGPSYNEQFF. DNA for the CDR3: TGTGCCAGCAGGGGGGGGCTAGCGGGACCCTCCTACAATGAGCAGTTCTTC.

Remarks on this clonotype: Germline and junction disagree at one end, which may indicate a read error. The CDR3 nucleotides read TGCGCCAGCAGAATCTTGACGCGGGAGATCCTCTACGAGCGGTACTTC. Translation: CASRILTREILYERYF. The genes are TRBV4-3 and TRBJ2-7, with TRBD2 matching over 7 bases. Germline CDR1 and CDR2: LGHNA and YSLEER. The CDR3 loop spans 16 amino acids.

The chain recombines TRBV20-1 with TRBJ2-1; TRBD2 is a possible D gene (6 bases). Trimming stripped 3 bases from V and 9 bases from J, with 12 bases between. This CDR3 comprises 12 residues. Germline V gives CDR1 DFQATT, CDR2 SNEGSKA (reference sequence). The CDR3 coding sequence is TGCAGTGCTAGGATAGAACTAGCTGAGCAGTTCTTC. It translates to CSARIELAEQFF.

Of note for this clonotype: The junction departs from germline at one end; a sequencing error may be responsible. This chain joins TRBV6-6 and TRBJ2-5; 8 bases fit TRBD2. The germline CDR1 and CDR2 sequences are MNHNY and SVGAGI (reference sequence). This CDR3 has 13 amino acids. The CDR3 protein is CANSYGGEKTQYF. CDR3 nucleotide sequence: TGTGCCAACAGTTACGGGGGGGAAAAGACCCAGTACTTC.

On this clonotype: One end of the junction varies from germline; a read error may be responsible. The J gene is TRBJ1-1, the V gene TRBV11-2; D not certain. The CDR3 covers 15 residues. Germline-derived CDR1 and CDR2 are SGHAT and FQNNGV. In DNA form, the CDR3 reads TGTGCCGGCAGCCTAGTTGCCGGGAGGTACACTGAAGCTTTCTTT. This encodes CAGSLVAGRYTEAFF.

A word on this clonotype: Being one base from a much bigger clone, this may be a read error. This likely comes from a read error, as the CDR3 has no conserved phenylalanine or tryptophan at its end. V gene TRBV7-8 combines with J gene TRBJ1-5; the D gene is possibly TRBD1 (5 bases). Germline V gene lookup returns CDR1 SGHVS and CDR2 FQNEAQ. Trimming took 6 bases from V and 4 from J, leaving 13 bases between them. The CDR3 runs 14 residues. The CDR3 nucleotides are TGTGCCAGCAGTATGACAGCGGGAAATCAGCCCCAGCATCTT. Its protein product is CASSMTAGNQPQHL.

On this clonotype itself: A much larger clone differs from this one at a single base, so this may be a read error. V and J are TRBV6-1 and TRBJ2-2, with 7 bases lining up with TRBD2. The V and J ends lost 8 bases and 8 bases, in that order; junction bases with no gene match: 11. The germline V gene has CDR1 MNHNS and CDR2 SASEGT. The CDR3 spans 14 residues. The chain's CDR3 is CASVTQTSTGELFF. CDR3 nucleotides: TGTGCCAGCGTTACCCAGACTAGCACGGGGGAGCTGTTTTTT.

This clonotype was observed once. This may be a read error, as it is one base from a much larger clone. This chain uses TRBV7-9 with TRBJ1-2; TRBD1 might be the D (5 bases). Germline V gene data show CDR1 as SEHNR and CDR2 as FQNEAQ (reference sequence). V lost 6 bases and J 0 bases, leaving 17 bases between the germline ends. The CDR3 sequence is 16 residues long. Here the CDR3 reads CASRQAGAVTNYGYTF. Written as DNA, the CDR3 is TGTGCCAGCAGACAGGCTGGGGCCGTTACTAACTATGGCTACACCTTC.

This chain connects TRBV12-3 or TRBV12-4 to TRBJ1-1; D unclear. This CDR3 has 13 residues. As DNA, the CDR3 is TGTGTCAACAGTCCCAGACAGAACACTGAAGCTTTCTTT. It is translated as CVNSPRQNTEAFF.

The V call is TRBV5-1, the J call TRBJ2-7; D may be TRBD1 (5 bases). Trimming took off 2 bases at V and 6 bases at J, with 15 bases between the two ends. Germline CDR1 is SGHRS and CDR2 is YFSETQ. There are 14 residues in the CDR3. CDR3 protein: CASSFRASLGEQYF. The CDR3, as DNA: TGCGCCAGCAGCTTCAGGGCCTCCTTGGGCGAGCAGTACTTC.

This clonotype came up many times. The rearrangement links TRBV4-1 to TRBJ1-1; D not resolved. The V gene lost 4 bases and the J gene lost 7 bases, with 13 bases spanning the gap. The CDR3 is made up of 13 amino acids. Germline V gene data show CDR1 as MGHRA and CDR2 as YSYEKL. The CDR3 loop is CASSPGHGLEAFF. In DNA form, the CDR3 reads TGCGCCAGCAGCCCCGGTCACGGCCTTGAAGCTTTCTTT.